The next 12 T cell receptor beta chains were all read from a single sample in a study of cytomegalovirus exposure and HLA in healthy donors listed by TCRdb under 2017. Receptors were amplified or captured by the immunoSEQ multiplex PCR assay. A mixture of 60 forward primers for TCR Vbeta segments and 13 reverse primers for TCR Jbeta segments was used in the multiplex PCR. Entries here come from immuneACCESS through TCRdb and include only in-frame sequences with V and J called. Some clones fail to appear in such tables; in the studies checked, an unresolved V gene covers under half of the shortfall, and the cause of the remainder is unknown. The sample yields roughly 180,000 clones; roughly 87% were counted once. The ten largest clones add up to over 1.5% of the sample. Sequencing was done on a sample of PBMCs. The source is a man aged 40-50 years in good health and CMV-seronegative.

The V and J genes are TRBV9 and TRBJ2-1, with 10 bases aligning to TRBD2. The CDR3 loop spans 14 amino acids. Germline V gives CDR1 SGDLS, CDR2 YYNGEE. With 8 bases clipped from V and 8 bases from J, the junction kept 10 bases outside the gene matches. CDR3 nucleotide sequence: TGTGCCAGTACCTTGGGACTAGCGCCTCATGAGCAGTTCTTC. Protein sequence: CASTLGLAPHEQFF.

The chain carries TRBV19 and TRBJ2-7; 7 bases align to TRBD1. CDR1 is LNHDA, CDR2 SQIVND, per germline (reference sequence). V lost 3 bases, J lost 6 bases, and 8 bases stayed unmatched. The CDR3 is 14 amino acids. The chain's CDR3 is CASSIVDRRGEQYF. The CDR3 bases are TGTGCCAGTAGTATCGTGGACAGGCGAGGCGAGCAGTACTTC.

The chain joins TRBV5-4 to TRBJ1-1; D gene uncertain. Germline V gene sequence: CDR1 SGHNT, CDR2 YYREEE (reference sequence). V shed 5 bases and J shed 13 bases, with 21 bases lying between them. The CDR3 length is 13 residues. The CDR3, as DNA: TGTGCCAGCAGACCGGAGCGGGCAGGTATGGATTTCTTT. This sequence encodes CASRPERAGMDFF. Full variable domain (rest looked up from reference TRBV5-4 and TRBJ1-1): ETGVTQSPTHLIKTRGQQVTLRCSSQSGHNTVSWYQQALGQGPQFIFQYYREEENGRGNFPPRFSGLQFPNYSSELNVNALELDDSALYLCASRPERAGMDFFGQGTRLTVV.

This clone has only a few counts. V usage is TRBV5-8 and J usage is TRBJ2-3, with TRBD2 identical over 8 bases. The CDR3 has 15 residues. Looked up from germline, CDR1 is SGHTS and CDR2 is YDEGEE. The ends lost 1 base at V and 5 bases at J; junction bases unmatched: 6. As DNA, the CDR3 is TGTGCCAGCAGCTTGTACGGGGGGGCAGGAGATACGCAGTATTTT. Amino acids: CASSLYGGAGDTQYF.

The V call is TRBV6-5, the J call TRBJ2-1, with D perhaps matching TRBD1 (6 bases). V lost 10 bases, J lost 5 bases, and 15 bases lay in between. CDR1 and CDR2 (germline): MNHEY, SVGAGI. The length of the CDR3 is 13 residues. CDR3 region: CATQLDSNNEQFF. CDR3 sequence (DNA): TGTGCCACCCAACTGGACAGTAACAATGAGCAGTTCTTC.

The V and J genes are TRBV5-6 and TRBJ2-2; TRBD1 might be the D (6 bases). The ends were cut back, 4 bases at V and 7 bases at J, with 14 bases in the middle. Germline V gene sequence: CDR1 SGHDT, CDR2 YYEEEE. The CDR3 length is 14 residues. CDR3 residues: CASSPTGVGGELFF. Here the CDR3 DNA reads TGTGCCAGCAGCCCGACAGGAGTTGGCGGGGAGCTGTTTTTT.

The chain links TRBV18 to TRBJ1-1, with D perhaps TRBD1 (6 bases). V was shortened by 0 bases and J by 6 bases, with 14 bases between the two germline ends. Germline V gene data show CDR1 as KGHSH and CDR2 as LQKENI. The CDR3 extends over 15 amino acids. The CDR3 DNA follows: TGTGCCAGCTCACCACCTCAGGGGCCCTACCCTGAAGCTTTCTTT. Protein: CASSPPQGPYPEAFF.

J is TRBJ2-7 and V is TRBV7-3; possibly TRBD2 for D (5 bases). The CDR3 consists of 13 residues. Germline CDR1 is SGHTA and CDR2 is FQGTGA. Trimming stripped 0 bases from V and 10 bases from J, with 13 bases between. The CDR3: CASSLTSGSGQYF. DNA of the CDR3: TGTGCCAGCAGCTTAACGAGCGGAAGTGGTCAGTACTTC. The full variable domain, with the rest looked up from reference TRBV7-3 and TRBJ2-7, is GAGVSQTPSNKVTEKGKYVELRCDPISGHTALYWYRQSLGQGPEFLIYFQGTGAADDSGLPNDRFFAVRPEGSVSTLKIQRTERGDSAVYLCASSLTSGSGQYFGPGTRLTVT.

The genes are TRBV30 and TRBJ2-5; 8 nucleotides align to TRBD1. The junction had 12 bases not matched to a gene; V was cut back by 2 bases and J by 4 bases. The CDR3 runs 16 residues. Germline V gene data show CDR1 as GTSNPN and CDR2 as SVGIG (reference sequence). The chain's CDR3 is CAWSLPETGAGETQYF. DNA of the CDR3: TGTGCCTGGAGTCTCCCTGAGACAGGGGCGGGAGAGACCCAGTACTTC.

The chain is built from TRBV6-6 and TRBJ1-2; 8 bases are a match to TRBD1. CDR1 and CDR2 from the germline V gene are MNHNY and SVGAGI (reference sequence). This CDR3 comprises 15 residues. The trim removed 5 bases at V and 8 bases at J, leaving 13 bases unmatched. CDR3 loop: CASSDGQGYTRGYTF. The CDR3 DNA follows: TGTGCCAGCAGTGATGGACAGGGTTATACTAGAGGCTACACCTTC.

Here the CDR3 DNA reads TGTGCCATCAGTGAGCCCGTCGTGGGTTCAGGGGAGACCCAGTACTTC. This translates into CAISEPVVGSGETQYF. V gene TRBV10-3 combines with J gene TRBJ2-5; D perhaps matches TRBD1 (5 bases). Germline V gene sequence: CDR1 ENHRY, CDR2 SYGVKD. The CDR3 runs to 16 residues. The V end was cut by 2 bases, the J end by 5 bases, with 18 bases between.

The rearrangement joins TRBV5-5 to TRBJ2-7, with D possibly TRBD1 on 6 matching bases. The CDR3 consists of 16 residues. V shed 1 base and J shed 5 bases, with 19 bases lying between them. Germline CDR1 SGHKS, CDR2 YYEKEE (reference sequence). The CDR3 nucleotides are TGTGCCAGCAGCTTGACGCTTTACAGGGATGATAACGAGCAGTACTTC. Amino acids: CASSLTLYRDDNEQYF.